This T cell receptor (beta chain) emerged from a study of multiple sclerosis patients with progressive multifocal leukoencephalopathy. Whole-study findings and limits: Lower normalized Shannon entropy suggested reduced TRB diversity in most PML patients. The findings' link to JC virus versus immunocompromise remained uncertain. At PML onset, no shared TRBV or TRBJ gene usage was seen.

Time point noted: approximately 12 months of natalizumab therapy. The survey-level immunoSEQ assay was used. Profiled with immunoSEQ multiplex PCR; TCRdb holds only in-frame clones, not every one. The table has about 25,000 clones, approximately 90% seen once. Germline lookup yields CDR1 MNHEY and CDR2 SMNVEV (reference sequence). With 1 base removed from V and 7 bases from J, the gap between germline ends came to 16 bases. The CDR3 contains 15 residues. Comment on this clone: Its specificity is unknown.

The TCR was taken from a man aged 25-40 years with multiple sclerosis. The chain recombines TRBV27 with TRBJ1-2; no reliable D call. The input for sequencing was PBMCs, taken from a patient treated with natalizumab. DNA for the CDR3: TGTGCCAGCAGTTTATTTCCAGCCAGTTTAGGTGGCTACACCTTC. It specifies CASSLFPASLGGYTF.